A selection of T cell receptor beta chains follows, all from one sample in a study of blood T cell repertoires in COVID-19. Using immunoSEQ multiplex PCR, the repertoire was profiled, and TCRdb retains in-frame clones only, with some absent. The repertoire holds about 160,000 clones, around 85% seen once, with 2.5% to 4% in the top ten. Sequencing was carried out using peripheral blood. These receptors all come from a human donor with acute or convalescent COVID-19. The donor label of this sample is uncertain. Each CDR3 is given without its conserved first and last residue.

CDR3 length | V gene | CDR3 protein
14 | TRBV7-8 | ASSTTRLAGVETQY
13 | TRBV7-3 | ASSSRDLNTGELF
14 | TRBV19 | ASSPLQGASNGKLF
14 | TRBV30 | AWGLLSSGSKQPQH
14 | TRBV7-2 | ASSLAADRGNTEAF
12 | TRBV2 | ATQMGQPNEKLF
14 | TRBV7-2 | ASSFGPAGGDNEQF
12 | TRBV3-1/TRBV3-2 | ASSPPVTSGEQY
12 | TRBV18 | ASSEGAVTDTQY
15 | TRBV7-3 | ASSSPGLAGGQETQY
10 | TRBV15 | ATRRTGAEAF
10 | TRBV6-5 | ASSSETGELF
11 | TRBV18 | ASSPTGAYEQY
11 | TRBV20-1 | SASELRGGEQF
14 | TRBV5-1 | ASSPIPVDTYNEQF
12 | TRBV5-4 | ASSPLAEPYEQY
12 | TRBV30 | AWGTSEYYNEQF
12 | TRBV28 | ASTRGATNYGYT
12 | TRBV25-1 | ASSDDRHNTEAF
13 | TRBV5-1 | ASSLKGANTGELF
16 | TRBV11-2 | ASSFTGGRTSGANVLT
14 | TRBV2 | ASRVTSGGFINIQY
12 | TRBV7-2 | ASSNGASNTEAF
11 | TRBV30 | AWSGTGYQPQH
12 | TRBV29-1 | SVNGQGSSYEQY
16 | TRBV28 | ASSLAGGAAYSNQPQH
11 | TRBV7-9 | ASSLEEGQPQH
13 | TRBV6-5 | ASSYSRPGSRAQY
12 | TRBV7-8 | ASSLEVFSYGYT
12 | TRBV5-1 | ASSLEGQGEKLF
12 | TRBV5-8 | ASLTRDRGSPLH
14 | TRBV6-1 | ASSEAPASSYNEQF
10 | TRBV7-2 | ASRGQYNEQF
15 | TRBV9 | ASSVERQGGPQETQY
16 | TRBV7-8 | ASSPKRASGGIQDTQY
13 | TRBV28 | ASSPPGQSSYEQY
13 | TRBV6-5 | ASSLGTGVRQPQH
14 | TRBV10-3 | AVSSGGVLNTGELF
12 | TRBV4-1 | ASSQGRSKQPQH
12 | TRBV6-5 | ASSYSTGNTEAF
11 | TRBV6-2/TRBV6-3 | ASSYADRQPQH
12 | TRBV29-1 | SVVGTGGSYGYT
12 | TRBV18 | ASSRGTGDSKQY
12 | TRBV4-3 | ASSQAQEAYEQY
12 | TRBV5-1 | ASSSVTVQETQY
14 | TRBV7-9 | ASSFHSGGAGETQY
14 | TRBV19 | ASSIGGIHYNSPLH
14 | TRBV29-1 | SVNVGHPEYNYGYT
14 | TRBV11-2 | ASSLVAGGKTYEQY